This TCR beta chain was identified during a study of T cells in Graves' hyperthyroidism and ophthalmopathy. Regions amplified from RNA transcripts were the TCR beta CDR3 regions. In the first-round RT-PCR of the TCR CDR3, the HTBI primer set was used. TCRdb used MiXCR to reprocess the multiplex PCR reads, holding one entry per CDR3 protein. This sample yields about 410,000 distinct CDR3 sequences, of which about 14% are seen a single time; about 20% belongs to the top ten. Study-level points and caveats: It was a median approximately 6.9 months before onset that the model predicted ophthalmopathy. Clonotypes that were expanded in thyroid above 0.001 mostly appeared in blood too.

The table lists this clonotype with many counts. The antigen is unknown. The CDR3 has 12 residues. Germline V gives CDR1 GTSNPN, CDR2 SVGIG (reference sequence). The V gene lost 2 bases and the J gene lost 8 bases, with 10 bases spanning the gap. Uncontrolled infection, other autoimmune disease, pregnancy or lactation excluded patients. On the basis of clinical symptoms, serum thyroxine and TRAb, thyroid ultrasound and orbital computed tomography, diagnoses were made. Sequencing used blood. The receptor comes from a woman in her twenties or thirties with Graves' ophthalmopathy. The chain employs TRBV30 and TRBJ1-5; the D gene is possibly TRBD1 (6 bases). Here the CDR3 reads CAWSHQGKPQHF. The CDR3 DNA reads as TGTGCCTGGAGTCACCAGGGGAAGCCCCAGCATTTT.